This TCR beta chain was recorded in a study of T cells in Graves' hyperthyroidism and ophthalmopathy. Uncontrolled infection, other autoimmune disease, pregnancy or lactation excluded patients. From RNA transcripts, TCR beta CDR3 regions were amplified. Using the HTBI primer set, a first-round RT-PCR was run on the TCR CDR3. MiXCR, run by TCRdb on the multiplex PCR reads, gives a single entry per CDR3 protein. The data hold around 290,000 distinct CDR3 sequences, with about 18% observed a single time. The CDR3 extends over 17 amino acids. Trimming at V came to 4 bases and at J to 4 bases, leaving 7 bases not matched to a gene. Germline values: CDR1 SGHRS, CDR2 YFSETQ.

The chain combines TRBV5-1 with TRBJ2-1; 14 bases match TRBD2. The receptor was isolated from a woman aged 55-70 years with Graves' ophthalmopathy. Sequencing used blood. The CDR3 nucleotides are TGCGCCAGCAGCCTGGGACTAGCGGGAGTTGGATACAATGAGCAGTTCTTC. Translation: CASSLGLAGVGYNEQFF.